The 5 T cell receptor beta chains below were found in one sample sequenced in a study of blood T cell repertoires in COVID-19. Generated by immunoSEQ multiplex PCR, the TCRdb table keeps only in-frame clones and is missing some. This repertoire shows some 83,000 clones, approximately 80% found once; its top ten account for around 10%. The sequencing sample was made of peripheral blood. These receptors originate from a middle-aged man with acute or convalescent COVID-19.

The chain couples TRBV6-2 or TRBV6-3 to TRBJ2-3, with 12 nucleotides matching TRBD2. The V segment lost 3 bases and the J segment 3 bases; nucleotides outside the gene matches: 19. The CDR3 length is 21 residues. Germline values: CDR1 MNHEY, CDR2 SVGEGT. The CDR3 spells CASSYPLLQLAGGPRTDTQYF. The CDR3 bases are TGTGCCAGCAGTTATCCCCTCTTGCAGCTAGCGGGAGGGCCACGTACAGATACGCAGTATTTT.

The chain links TRBV19 to TRBJ2-2, with TRBD1 matching over 11 bases. CDR3 length equals 17 residues. V gave up 4 bases and J gave up 4 bases; unmatched junction bases: 8. Germline V gene data show CDR1 as LNHDA and CDR2 as SQIVND (reference sequence). The CDR3 region is CASSTRTGGDGTGELFF. The CDR3 DNA reads as TGTGCCAGTAGTACCCGGACAGGGGGCGACGGCACCGGGGAGCTGTTTTTT.

The rearrangement joins TRBV15 to TRBJ1-5; the D is unclear. The germline V and J ends were trimmed by 6 bases and 2 bases, with 8 bases remaining between them. The CDR3 extends over 13 amino acids. Germline V gives CDR1 LNHNV, CDR2 YYDKDF (reference sequence). The CDR3 sequence is CATSGEGNQPQHF. CDR3 in DNA: TGTGCCACCAGTGGCGAGGGCAATCAGCCCCAGCATTTT.

The CDR3 nucleotides are TGTGCCAGCAGTGCCGGGACTGGAACCTACGAGCAGTACTTC. Its protein is CASSAGTGTYEQYF. The chain is built from TRBV2 and TRBJ2-7, with a weak D call TRBD2 (6 bases). The CDR3 runs 14 residues. Trimming left V 4 bases short and J 2 bases short, with 12 bases between. CDR1 is SNHLY and CDR2 is FYNNEI in the germline V gene.

This clone showed up just a few times. This sequence joins TRBV5-6 and TRBJ2-2; D perhaps matches TRBD1 (6 bases). CDR1 is SGHDT and CDR2 is YYEEEE in the germline V gene. V shed 3 bases and J shed 1 base, with 10 bases lying between them. The CDR3 contains 15 residues. The CDR3 reads CASSSYRENTGELFF. The CDR3 DNA reads TGTGCCAGCAGCTCTTACAGGGAGAACACCGGGGAGCTGTTTTTT.